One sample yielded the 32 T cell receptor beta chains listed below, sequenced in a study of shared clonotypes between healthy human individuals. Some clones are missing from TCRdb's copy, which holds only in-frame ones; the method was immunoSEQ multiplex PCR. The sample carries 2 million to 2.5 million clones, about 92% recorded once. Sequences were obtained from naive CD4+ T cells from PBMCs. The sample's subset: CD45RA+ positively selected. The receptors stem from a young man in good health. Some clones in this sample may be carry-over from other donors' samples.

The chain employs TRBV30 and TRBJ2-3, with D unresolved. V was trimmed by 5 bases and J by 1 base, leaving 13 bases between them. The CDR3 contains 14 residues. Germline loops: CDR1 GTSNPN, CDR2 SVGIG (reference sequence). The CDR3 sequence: CAWALIGGTDTQYF. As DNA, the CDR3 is TGTGCCTGGGCTTTAATTGGTGGCACAGATACGCAGTATTTT.

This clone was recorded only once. CDR3 sequence reads: CASSPGLVYEQFF. The DNA of the CDR3 is TGTGCCAGCAGCCCCGGACTAGTATACGAGCAGTTCTTC. This sequence joins TRBV11-2 and TRBJ2-1; 7 bases are shared with TRBD2. This CDR3 region has 13 residues. J was trimmed by 10 bases and V by 5 bases; bases with no gene match: 8. CDR1 is SGHAT, CDR2 FQNNGV, per germline.

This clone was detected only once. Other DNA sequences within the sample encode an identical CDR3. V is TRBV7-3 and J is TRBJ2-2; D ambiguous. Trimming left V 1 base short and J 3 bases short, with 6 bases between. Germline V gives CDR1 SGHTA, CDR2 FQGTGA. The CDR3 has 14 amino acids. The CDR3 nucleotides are TGTGCCAGCAGCTTAAGTCGGGACACCGGGGAGCTGTTTTTT. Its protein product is CASSLSRDTGELFF.

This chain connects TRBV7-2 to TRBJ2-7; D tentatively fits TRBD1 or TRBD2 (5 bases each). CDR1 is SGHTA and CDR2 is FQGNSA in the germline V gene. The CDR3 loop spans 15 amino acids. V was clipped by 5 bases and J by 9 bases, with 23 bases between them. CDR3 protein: CASSPPEWGIEGQYF. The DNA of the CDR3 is TGTGCCAGCAGCCCACCTGAATGGGGGATTGAAGGGCAGTACTTC.

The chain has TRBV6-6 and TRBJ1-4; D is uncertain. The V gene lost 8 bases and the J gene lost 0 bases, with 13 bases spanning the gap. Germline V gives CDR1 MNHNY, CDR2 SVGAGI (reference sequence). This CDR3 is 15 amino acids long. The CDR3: CASRPVNPTNEKLFF. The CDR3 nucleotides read TGTGCCAGCCGACCAGTAAACCCAACTAATGAAAAACTGTTTTTT.

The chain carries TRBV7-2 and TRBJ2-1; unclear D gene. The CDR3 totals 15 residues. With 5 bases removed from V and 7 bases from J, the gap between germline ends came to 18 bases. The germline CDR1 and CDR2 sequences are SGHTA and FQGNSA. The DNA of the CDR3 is TGTGCCAGCAGCCCAGGTGCTAGTATTGAGAATGAGCAGTTCTTC. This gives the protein CASSPGASIENEQFF. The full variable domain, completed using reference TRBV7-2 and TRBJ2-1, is GAGVSQSPSNKVTEKGKDVELRCDPISGHTALYWYRQSLGQGLEFLIYFQGNSAPDKSGLPSDRFSAERTGGSVSTLTIQRTQQEDSAVYLCASSPGASIENEQFFGPGTRLTVL.

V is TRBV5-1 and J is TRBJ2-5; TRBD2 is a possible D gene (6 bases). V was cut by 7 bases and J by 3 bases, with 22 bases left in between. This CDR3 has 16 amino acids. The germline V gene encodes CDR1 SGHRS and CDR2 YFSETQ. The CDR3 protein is CASRLGGTAREETQYF. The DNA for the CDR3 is TGCGCCAGCCGTCTTGGAGGGACGGCAAGGGAAGAGACCCAGTACTTC.

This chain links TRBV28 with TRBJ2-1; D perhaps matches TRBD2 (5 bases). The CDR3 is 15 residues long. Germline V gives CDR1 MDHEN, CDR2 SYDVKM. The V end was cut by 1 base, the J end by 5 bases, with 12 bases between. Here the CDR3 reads CASSLFLLANNEQFF. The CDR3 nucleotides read TGTGCCAGCAGTTTATTTCTCCTAGCTAACAATGAGCAGTTCTTC.

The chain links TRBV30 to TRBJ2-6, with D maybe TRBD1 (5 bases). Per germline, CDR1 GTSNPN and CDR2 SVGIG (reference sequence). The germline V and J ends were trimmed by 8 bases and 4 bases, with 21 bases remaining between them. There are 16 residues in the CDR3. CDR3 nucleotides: TGTGCCATTAAACAGGTACGGGCGGCGGGGGCCAACGTCCTGACTTTC. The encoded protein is CAIKQVRAAGANVLTF.

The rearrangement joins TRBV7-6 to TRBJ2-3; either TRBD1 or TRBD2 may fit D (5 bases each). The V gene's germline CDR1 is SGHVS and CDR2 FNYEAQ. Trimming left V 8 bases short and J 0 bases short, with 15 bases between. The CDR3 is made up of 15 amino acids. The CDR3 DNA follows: TGTGCCAGCGGGGGAGTAGCGCTAAGCACAGATACGCAGTATTTT. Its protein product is CASGGVALSTDTQYF.

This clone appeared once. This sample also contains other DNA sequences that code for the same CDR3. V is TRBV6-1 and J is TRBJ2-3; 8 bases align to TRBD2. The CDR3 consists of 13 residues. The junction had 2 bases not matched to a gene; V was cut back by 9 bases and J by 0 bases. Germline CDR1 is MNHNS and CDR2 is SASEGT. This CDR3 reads CASLAGSTDTQYF. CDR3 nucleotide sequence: TGTGCCAGTTTAGCGGGAAGCACAGATACGCAGTATTTT.

CDR3: CASSIRQGITEAFF. In DNA, the CDR3 is TGTGCCAGTAGTATTCGGCAGGGGATCACTGAAGCTTTCTTT. This rearrangement joins TRBV19 to TRBJ1-1; maybe TRBD1 (6 bases). The V gene lost 3 bases and the J gene lost 4 bases, with 12 bases spanning the gap. Germline CDR1 reads LNHDA; CDR2 reads SQIVND (reference sequence). CDR3 length: 14 amino acids.

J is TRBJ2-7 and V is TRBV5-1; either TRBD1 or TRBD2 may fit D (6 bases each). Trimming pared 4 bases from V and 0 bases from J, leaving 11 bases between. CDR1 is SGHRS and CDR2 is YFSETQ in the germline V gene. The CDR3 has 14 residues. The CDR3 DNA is TGCGCCAGCAGCCAAAGGGGGGACTCCTACGAGCAGTACTTC. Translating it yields CASSQRGDSYEQYF. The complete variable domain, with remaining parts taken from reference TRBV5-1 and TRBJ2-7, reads KAGVTQTPRYLIKTRGQQVTLSCSPISGHRSVSWYQQTPGQGLQFLFEYFSETQRNKGNFPGRFSGRQFSNSRSEMNVSTLELGDSALYLCASSQRGDSYEQYFGPGTRLTVT.

The DNA of the CDR3 is TGTGCCAGCAGAGACCCACCAGACACTGAAGCTTTCTTT. Translated, it gives CASRDPPDTEAFF. V is TRBV28 and J is TRBJ1-1; D unresolved. V was clipped by 6 bases and J by 3 bases, with 11 bases between them. This CDR3 contains 13 residues. Per the germline V gene, CDR1 is MDHEN and CDR2 is SYDVKM. Using reference TRBV28 and TRBJ1-1 for the parts outside the CDR3, the full variable domain is DVKVTQSSRYLVKRTGEKVFLECVQDMDHENMFWYRQDPGLGLRLIYFSYDVKMKEKGDIPEGYSVSREKKERFSLILESASTNQTSMYLCASRDPPDTEAFFGQGTRLTVV.

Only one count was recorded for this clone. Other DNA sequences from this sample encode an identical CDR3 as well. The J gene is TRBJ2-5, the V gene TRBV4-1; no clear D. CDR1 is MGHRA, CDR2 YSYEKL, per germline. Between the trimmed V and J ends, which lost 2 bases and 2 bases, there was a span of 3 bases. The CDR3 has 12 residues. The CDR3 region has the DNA TGCGCCAGCAGCCAAACTCAAGAGACCCAGTACTTC. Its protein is CASSQTQETQYF.

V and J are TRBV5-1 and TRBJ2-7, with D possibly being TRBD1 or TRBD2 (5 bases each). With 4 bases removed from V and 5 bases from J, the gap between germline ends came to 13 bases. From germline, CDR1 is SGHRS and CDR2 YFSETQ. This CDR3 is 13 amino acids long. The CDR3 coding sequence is TGCGCCAGCAGCACGGGGCCCCTCGACGAGCAGTACTTC. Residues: CASSTGPLDEQYF.

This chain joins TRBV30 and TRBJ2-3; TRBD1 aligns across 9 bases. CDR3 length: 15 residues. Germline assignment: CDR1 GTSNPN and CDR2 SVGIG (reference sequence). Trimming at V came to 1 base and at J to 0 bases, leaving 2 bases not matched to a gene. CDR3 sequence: CAWSADRGSTDTQYF. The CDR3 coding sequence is TGTGCCTGGAGTGCCGACAGGGGGAGCACAGATACGCAGTATTTT.

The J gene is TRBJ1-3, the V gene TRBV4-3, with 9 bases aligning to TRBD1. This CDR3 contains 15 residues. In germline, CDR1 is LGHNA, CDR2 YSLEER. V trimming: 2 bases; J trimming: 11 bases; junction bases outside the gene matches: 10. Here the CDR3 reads CASSQTPGQGIPIYF. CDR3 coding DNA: TGCGCCAGCAGCCAAACTCCGGGACAGGGAATTCCCATATATTTT.

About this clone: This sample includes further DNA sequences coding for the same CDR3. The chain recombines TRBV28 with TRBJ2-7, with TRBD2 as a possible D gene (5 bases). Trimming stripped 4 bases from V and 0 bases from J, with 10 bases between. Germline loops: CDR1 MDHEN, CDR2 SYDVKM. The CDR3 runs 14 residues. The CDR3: CASSSAGLSYEQYF. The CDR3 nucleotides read TGTGCCAGCAGTTCGGCAGGACTCTCCTACGAGCAGTACTTC. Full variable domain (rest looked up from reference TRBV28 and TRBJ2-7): DVKVTQSSRYLVKRTGEKVFLECVQDMDHENMFWYRQDPGLGLRLIYFSYDVKMKEKGDIPEGYSVSREKKERFSLILESASTNQTSMYLCASSSAGLSYEQYFGPGTRLTVT.

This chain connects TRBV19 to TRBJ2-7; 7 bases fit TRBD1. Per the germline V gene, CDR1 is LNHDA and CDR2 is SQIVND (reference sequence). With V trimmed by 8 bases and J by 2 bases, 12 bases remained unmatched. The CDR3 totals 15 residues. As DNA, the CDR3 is TGTGCCAGTCGACCTCGGACAGGCGGTCCCTACGAGCAGTACTTC. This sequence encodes CASRPRTGGPYEQYF.

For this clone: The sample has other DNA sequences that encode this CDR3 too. The CDR3 nucleotides read TGCGCCAGCAGCTTGGCTCCTAGCGGGCCGAGCTCCTACGAGCAGTACTTC. It is translated as CASSLAPSGPSSYEQYF. This chain joins TRBV5-1 and TRBJ2-7, with 8 bases aligning to TRBD2. Unmatched junction bases numbered 8, after V lost 0 bases and J lost 0 bases. The CDR3 is made up of 17 amino acids. The V gene's germline CDR1 is SGHRS and CDR2 YFSETQ.

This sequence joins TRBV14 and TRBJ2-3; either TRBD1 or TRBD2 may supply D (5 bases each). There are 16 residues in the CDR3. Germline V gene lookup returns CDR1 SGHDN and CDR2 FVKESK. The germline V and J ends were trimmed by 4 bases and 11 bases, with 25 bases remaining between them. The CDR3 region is CASSPRLGTIPWGQYF. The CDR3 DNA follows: TGTGCCAGCAGCCCCCGTTTGGGGACCATTCCTTGGGGGCAGTATTTT. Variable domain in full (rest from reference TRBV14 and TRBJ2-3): EAGVTQFPSHSVIEKGQTVTLRCDPISGHDNLYWYRRVMGKEIKFLLHFVKESKQDESGMPNNRFLAERTGGTYSTLKVQPAELEDSGVYFCASSPRLGTIPWGQYFGPGTRLTVL.

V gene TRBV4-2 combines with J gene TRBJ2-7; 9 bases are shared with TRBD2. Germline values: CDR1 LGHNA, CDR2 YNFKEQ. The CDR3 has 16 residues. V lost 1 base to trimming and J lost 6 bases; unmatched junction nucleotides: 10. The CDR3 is CASSQVWREGGSEQYF. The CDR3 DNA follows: TGTGCCAGCAGCCAAGTATGGCGGGAGGGCGGTTCCGAGCAGTACTTC.

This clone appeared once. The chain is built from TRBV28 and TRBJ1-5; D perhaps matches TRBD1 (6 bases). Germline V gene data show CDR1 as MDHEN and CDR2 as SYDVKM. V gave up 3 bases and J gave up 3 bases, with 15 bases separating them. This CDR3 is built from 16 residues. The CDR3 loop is CASSLGAGVPNQPQHF. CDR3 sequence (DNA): TGTGCCAGCAGTTTGGGGGCCGGGGTCCCCAATCAGCCCCAGCATTTT.

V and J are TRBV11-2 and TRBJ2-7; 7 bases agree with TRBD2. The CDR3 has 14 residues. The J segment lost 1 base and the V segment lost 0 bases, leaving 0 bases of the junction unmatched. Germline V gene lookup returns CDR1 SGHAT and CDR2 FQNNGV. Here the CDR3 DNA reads TGTGCCAGCAGCTTAGATAGCGGGTCCTACGAGCAGTACTTC. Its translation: CASSLDSGSYEQYF. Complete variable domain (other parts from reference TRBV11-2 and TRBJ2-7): EAGVAQSPRYKIIEKRQSVAFWCNPISGHATLYWYQQILGQGPKLLIQFQNNGVVDDSQLPKDRFSAERLKGVDSTLKIQPAKLEDSAVYLCASSLDSGSYEQYFGPGTRLTVT.

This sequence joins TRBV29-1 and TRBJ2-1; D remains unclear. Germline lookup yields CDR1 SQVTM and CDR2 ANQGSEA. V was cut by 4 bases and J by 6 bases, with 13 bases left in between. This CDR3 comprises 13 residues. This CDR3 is CSVAGLLSNEQFF. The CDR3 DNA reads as TGCAGCGTTGCCGGGTTACTGTCCAATGAGCAGTTCTTC.

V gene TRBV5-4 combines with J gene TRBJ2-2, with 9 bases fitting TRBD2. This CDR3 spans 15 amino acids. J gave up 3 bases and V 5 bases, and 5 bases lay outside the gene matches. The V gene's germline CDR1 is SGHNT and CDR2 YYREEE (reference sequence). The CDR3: CASRIAGVYTGELFF. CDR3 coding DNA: TGTGCCAGCAGAATAGCGGGAGTCTACACCGGGGAGCTGTTTTTT. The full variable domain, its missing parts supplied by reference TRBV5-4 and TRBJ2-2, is ETGVTQSPTHLIKTRGQQVTLRCSSQSGHNTVSWYQQALGQGPQFIFQYYREEENGRGNFPPRFSGLQFPNYSSELNVNALELDDSALYLCASRIAGVYTGELFFGEGSRLTVL.

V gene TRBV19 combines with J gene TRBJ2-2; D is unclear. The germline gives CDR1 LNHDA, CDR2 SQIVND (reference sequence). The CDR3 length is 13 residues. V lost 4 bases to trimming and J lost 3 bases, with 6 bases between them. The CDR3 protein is CASSNSYTGELFF. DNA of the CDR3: TGTGCCAGTAGTAACAGCTACACCGGGGAGCTGTTTTTT.

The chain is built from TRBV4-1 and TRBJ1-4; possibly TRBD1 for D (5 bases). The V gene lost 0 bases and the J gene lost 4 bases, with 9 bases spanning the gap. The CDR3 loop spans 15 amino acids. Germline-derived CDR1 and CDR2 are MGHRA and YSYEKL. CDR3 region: CASSQDDRFNEKLFF. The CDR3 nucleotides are TGCGCCAGCAGCCAAGATGACAGATTTAATGAAAAACTGTTTTTT.

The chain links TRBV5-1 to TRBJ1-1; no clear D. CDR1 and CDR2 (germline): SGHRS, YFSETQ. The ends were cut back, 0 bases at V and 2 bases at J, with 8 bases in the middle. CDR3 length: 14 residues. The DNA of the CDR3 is TGCGCCAGCAGCTTGGGAGAGTTTAACACTGAAGCTTTCTTT. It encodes CASSLGEFNTEAFF.

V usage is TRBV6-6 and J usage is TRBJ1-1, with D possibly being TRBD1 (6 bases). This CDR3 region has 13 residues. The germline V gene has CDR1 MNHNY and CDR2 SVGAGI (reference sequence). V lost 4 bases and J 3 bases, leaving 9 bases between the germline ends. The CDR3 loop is CASSLNRDTEAFF. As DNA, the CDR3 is TGTGCCAGCAGTTTGAACAGGGACACTGAAGCTTTCTTT.

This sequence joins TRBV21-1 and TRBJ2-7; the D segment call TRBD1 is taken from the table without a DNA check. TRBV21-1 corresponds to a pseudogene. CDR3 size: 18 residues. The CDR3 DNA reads TGTGCCAGCATCCTACAACGACAGGGATCTATCGAGTTCAACGAGCAGTACTTC. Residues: CASILQRQGSIEFNEQYF.